What follows are 22 T cell receptor beta chains derived from one specimen sequenced in a study of graft-versus-host responses after intestinal transplantation. These receptors' targets are unknown. The table came from immunoSEQ multiplex PCR; TCRdb's copy has only in-frame clones and leaves some out. The data contain some 130,000 clones, just under 95% of them singletons. The sequences come from unstimulated CD4+ T cells sorted from spleen or lymph node cells, collected before intestinal transplant. Receptors were obtained from a human donor who received an intestinal transplant.

The table lists this clone with a count of one. The chain has TRBV11-2 and TRBJ2-3, with no clear D. V shed 3 bases and J shed 2 bases, with 3 bases lying between them. The germline V gene encodes CDR1 SGHAT and CDR2 FQNNGV. CDR3 length: 12 residues. CDR3 in DNA: TGTGCCAGCAGCTTCCCCACAGATACGCAGTATTTT. Translation: CASSFPTDTQYF. The whole variable domain, filled in from reference TRBV11-2 and TRBJ2-3, reads EAGVAQSPRYKIIEKRQSVAFWCNPISGHATLYWYQQILGQGPKLLIQFQNNGVVDDSQLPKDRFSAERLKGVDSTLKIQPAKLEDSAVYLCASSFPTDTQYFGPGTRLTVL.

The chain links TRBV28 to TRBJ1-2; no firm D call. Germline CDR1 is MDHEN and CDR2 is SYDVKM. The ends were cut back, 3 bases at V and 7 bases at J, with 9 bases in the middle. CDR3 size: 12 residues. In DNA form, the CDR3 reads TGTGCCAGCAGTTTTATAACAGTTGGCTACACCTTC. It codes for CASSFITVGYTF.

The rearrangement links TRBV18 to TRBJ2-4; no definite D call. The germline V gene has CDR1 KGHSH and CDR2 LQKENI. Trimming cost V 3 bases and J 0 bases, with 9 bases left between them. This CDR3 region has 15 residues. The CDR3 DNA is TGTGCCAGCTCACCTGGGCTGCTAGCCAAAAACATTCAGTACTTC. This codes for CASSPGLLAKNIQYF.

The rearrangement joins TRBV9 to TRBJ2-1; D could derive from TRBD1 or TRBD2 (5 bases each). The V and J ends lost 3 bases and 4 bases respectively, with 14 bases between them. The CDR3 runs 15 residues. CDR1 and CDR2 from the germline V gene are SGDLS and YYNGEE. The CDR3 reads CASSDGEQVYNEQFF. CDR3 bases: TGTGCCAGCAGCGACGGGGAACAGGTTTACAATGAGCAGTTCTTC.

The chain is built from TRBV30 and TRBJ1-1; 11 bases map to TRBD1. The length of the CDR3 is 13 residues. V shed 8 bases and J 4 bases; nucleotides not matched to a gene: 6. Germline V gene lookup returns CDR1 GTSNPN and CDR2 SVGIG (reference sequence). The CDR3 DNA follows: TGTGCCCACGGGACAGGGGGTTTCACTGAAGCTTTCTTT. It codes for CAHGTGGFTEAFF.

The J gene is TRBJ2-7, the V gene TRBV5-1, with D uncertain. The CDR3 is made up of 12 amino acids. CDR1 and CDR2 (germline): SGHRS, YFSETQ. The V end was cut by 4 bases, the J end by 3 bases, with 8 bases between. CDR3 protein: CASSVDGYEQYF. The CDR3 coding sequence is TGCGCCAGCAGCGTGGACGGCTACGAGCAGTACTTC. Full variable domain (rest looked up from reference TRBV5-1 and TRBJ2-7): KAGVTQTPRYLIKTRGQQVTLSCSPISGHRSVSWYQQTPGQGLQFLFEYFSETQRNKGNFPGRFSGRQFSNSRSEMNVSTLELGDSALYLCASSVDGYEQYFGPGTRLTVT.

This rearrangement joins TRBV7-2 to TRBJ2-1; 8 nucleotides match TRBD2. V dropped 1 base and J dropped 8; count of bases not matched to a gene: 7. The CDR3 extends over 15 amino acids. CDR1 is SGHTA and CDR2 is FQGNSA in the germline V gene. The CDR3 DNA reads TGTGCCAGCAGCTTAGTAGCGGGGACGCAGGATGAGCAGTTCTTC. Translated, it gives CASSLVAGTQDEQFF.

This clone has only one observation. V and J are TRBV10-1 and TRBJ2-1, with 9 bases matching TRBD2. In germline, CDR1 is WNHNN, CDR2 SYGVQD (reference sequence). This CDR3 region has 15 residues. After removal of 3 bases from V and 2 bases from J, the junction contained 2 bases not matched to a gene. The CDR3 coding sequence is TGCGCCAGCAGTGACCTAGCGGGACCCTACAATGAGCAGTTCTTC. It codes for CASSDLAGPYNEQFF.

This clone has only a few counts. This chain connects TRBV5-4 to TRBJ1-2, with TRBD1 matching over 9 bases. The germline V gene has CDR1 SGHNT and CDR2 YYREEE (reference sequence). Losses at the gene ends were 0 bases for V and 4 bases for J; bases not matched to a gene: 1. This CDR3 has 14 amino acids. CDR3 coding DNA: TGTGCCAGCAGCTTGGTGGGACAGGGCTATGGCTACACCTTC. This codes for CASSLVGQGYGYTF. Based on the CDR3 plus reference TRBV5-4 and TRBJ1-2, the full variable domain is ETGVTQSPTHLIKTRGQQVTLRCSSQSGHNTVSWYQQALGQGPQFIFQYYREEENGRGNFPPRFSGLQFPNYSSELNVNALELDDSALYLCASSLVGQGYGYTFGSGTRLTVV.

This rearrangement joins TRBV6-5 to TRBJ1-2, with unresolved D. CDR3 length equals 15 residues. The V and J ends lost 4 bases and 4 bases respectively, with 16 bases between them. Germline loops: CDR1 MNHEY, CDR2 SVGAGI. The CDR3 loop is CASSSPPKGLYGYTF. The CDR3 DNA is TGTGCCAGCAGTTCGCCCCCAAAAGGGCTCTATGGCTACACCTTC.

The genes are TRBV5-1 and TRBJ2-5; D may match TRBD1 or TRBD2 (6 bases each). V lost 4 bases, J lost 5 bases, and 21 bases lay in between. This CDR3 contains 16 residues. Looked up from germline, CDR1 is SGHRS and CDR2 is YFSETQ. CDR3 sequence: CASSGGDTNSGETQYF. The CDR3 region has the DNA TGCGCCAGCAGCGGCGGGGACACCAATAGTGGGGAGACCCAGTACTTC.

The table lists this clone with a few counts. The chain links TRBV7-9 to TRBJ1-1, with TRBD1 matching 7 bases. V was clipped by 5 bases and J by 6 bases; unmatched bases: 6. This CDR3 is 13 amino acids long. Germline V gives CDR1 SEHNR, CDR2 FQNEAQ (reference sequence). In nucleotides, the CDR3 is TGTGCCAGCAGCCTCCAGGGGGATCCTGAAGCTTTCTTT. As protein: CASSLQGDPEAFF.

The chain combines TRBV4-1 with TRBJ1-5; D call uncertain. The V gene's germline CDR1 is MGHRA and CDR2 YSYEKL. V was clipped by 1 base and J by 3 bases, with 4 bases between them. The CDR3 sequence is 13 residues long. The chain's CDR3 is CASSQGDNQPQHF. DNA for the CDR3: TGCGCCAGCAGCCAAGGCGACAATCAGCCCCAGCATTTT.

The rearrangement uses TRBV2 and TRBJ2-7, with D possibly being TRBD2 (6 bases). V lost 0 bases and J lost 2, with 11 bases in between. The CDR3 runs to 15 residues. Germline values: CDR1 SNHLY, CDR2 FYNNEI. CDR3 sequence: CASSEAAGPAYEQYF. DNA of the CDR3: TGTGCCAGCAGTGAAGCCGCGGGACCGGCCTACGAGCAGTACTTC.

J is TRBJ1-1 and V is TRBV5-4; D is unclear. CDR3 length equals 16 residues. The V gene lost 0 bases and the J gene lost 4 bases, with 16 bases spanning the gap. Germline values: CDR1 SGHNT, CDR2 YYREEE (reference sequence). CDR3: CASSLDITGGGTEAFF. CDR3 nucleotide sequence: TGTGCCAGCAGCTTGGACATAACGGGAGGAGGCACTGAAGCTTTCTTT.

The J gene is TRBJ2-1, the V gene TRBV19; no clear D. Deletions cut 3 bases from V and 0 bases from J, with 9 bases between. Germline CDR1 LNHDA, CDR2 SQIVND (reference sequence). This CDR3 comprises 15 residues. CDR3 amino acids: CASSILGSSYNEQFF. As DNA, the CDR3 is TGTGCCAGTAGTATCCTAGGAAGCTCCTACAATGAGCAGTTCTTC.

The chain recombines TRBV30 with TRBJ2-7, with D perhaps being TRBD1 or TRBD2 (5 bases each). The V and J ends lost 7 bases and 3 bases respectively, with 10 bases between them. Germline CDR1 reads GTSNPN; CDR2 reads SVGIG (reference sequence). The CDR3 loop spans 11 amino acids. The CDR3 nucleotides read TGTGCCTTGGGGGAGAACTACGAGCAGTACTTC. Translation gives CALGENYEQYF. Based on the CDR3 plus reference TRBV30 and TRBJ2-7, the full variable domain is SQTIHQWPATLVQPVGSPLSLECTVEGTSNPNLYWYRQAAGRGLQLLFYSVGIGQISSEVPQNLSASRPQDRQFILSSKKLLLSDSGFYLCALGENYEQYFGPGTRLTVT.

The chain is built from TRBV27 and TRBJ1-1; D call uncertain. Germline CDR1 reads MNHEY; CDR2 reads SMNVEV (reference sequence). V lost 10 bases and J 3 bases, leaving 9 bases between the germline ends. The CDR3 runs 11 residues. CDR3 bases: TGTGCCATCCGAGAAGACACTGAAGCTTTCTTT. It translates to CAIREDTEAFF.

The rearrangement uses TRBV18 and TRBJ2-7; D not certain. The V gene's germline CDR1 is KGHSH and CDR2 LQKENI. Trimming stripped 2 bases from V and 6 bases from J, with 11 bases between. CDR3 length: 13 amino acids. For the CDR3, the DNA is TGTGCCAGCTCACCATGGCCCAAAGCCGAGCAGTACTTC. Protein sequence: CASSPWPKAEQYF.

V is TRBV30 and J is TRBJ2-3; TRBD1 is a possible D gene (6 bases). The CDR3 spans 15 residues. V shed 3 bases and J shed 1 base, with 14 bases lying between them. Germline loops: CDR1 GTSNPN, CDR2 SVGIG (reference sequence). The CDR3, as DNA: TGTGCCTGGAGCAAAAGGACAGCCGGCACAGATACGCAGTATTTT. Translating it yields CAWSKRTAGTDTQYF.

This chain links TRBV5-1 with TRBJ2-1; TRBD2 might be the D (6 bases). The CDR3 loop spans 14 amino acids. The V end was cut by 2 bases, the J end by 4 bases, with 10 bases between. Germline V gene lookup returns CDR1 SGHRS and CDR2 YFSETQ. The CDR3 bases are TGCGCCAGCAGCTTCGGCGCGGGGTACAATGAGCAGTTCTTC. Translated, it gives CASSFGAGYNEQFF. Using reference TRBV5-1 and TRBJ2-1 for the parts outside the CDR3, the full variable domain is KAGVTQTPRYLIKTRGQQVTLSCSPISGHRSVSWYQQTPGQGLQFLFEYFSETQRNKGNFPGRFSGRQFSNSRSEMNVSTLELGDSALYLCASSFGAGYNEQFFGPGTRLTVL.

This sequence joins TRBV30 and TRBJ2-2; the D gene could be TRBD1 or TRBD2 (5 bases each). V was clipped by 0 bases and J by 6 bases, with 14 bases between them. CDR3 size: 15 residues. The germline gives CDR1 GTSNPN, CDR2 SVGIG (reference sequence). The CDR3 is CAWSVRDRGPGELFF. In DNA form, the CDR3 reads TGTGCCTGGAGTGTAAGAGACAGAGGGCCCGGGGAGCTGTTTTTT. Variable domain in full (rest from reference TRBV30 and TRBJ2-2): SQTIHQWPATLVQPVGSPLSLECTVEGTSNPNLYWYRQAAGRGLQLLFYSVGIGQISSEVPQNLSASRPQDRQFILSSKKLLLSDSGFYLCAWSVRDRGPGELFFGEGSRLTVL.